These T cell receptor beta chains were read from a single sample in a study of T cells expressing NK-cell markers. Reprocessing the 5' RACE reads, TCRdb reports a single entry for every CDR3 protein and omits DNA. The sample totals roughly 430,000 distinct CDR3 sequences. What was sequenced was blood T cells: a sorted CD56 or NKG2C T cell subset, CD4+ or CD8+ T cells, or bulk PBMC T cells (not recorded which). The receptors shown here come from a woman aged 18 to 75 in good health. CDR3s include the opening cysteine and the closing phenylalanine or tryptophan. Fields, in order: J gene, V gene, CDR3 protein.

J: TRBJ2-5
V: TRBV20-1
CDR3: CSASSGFEETQYF

J: TRBJ1-1
V: TRBV5-1
CDR3: CASSPGDRDTEAFF

J: TRBJ2-1
V: TRBV6-1
CDR3: CASSPSGLFNEQFF

J: TRBJ1-2
V: TRBV12-3/TRBV12-4
CDR3: CASSPDRAGYTF

J: TRBJ2-1
V: TRBV27
CDR3: CASSFPSTSAGNEQFF

J: TRBJ2-1
V: TRBV29-1
CDR3: CSVSLGSNRGINNEQFF

J: TRBJ2-3
V: TRBV6-5
CDR3: CASSYLAITDTQYF

J: TRBJ1-2
V: TRBV29-1
CDR3: CSVEDSSYGYTF

J: TRBJ2-3
V: TRBV7-2
CDR3: CASSAEGRSTDTQYF

J: TRBJ2-1
V: TRBV6-2/TRBV6-3
CDR3: CASSYSTGPYNEQFF